The TCR beta chain under discussion was sequenced for a study of blood T cell repertoires in COVID-19. Study in general: From T cells, B-cell-depleted T cells, or PBMCs came the material, which was cDNA or gDNA.

The CDR3 covers 13 residues. V was cut by 8 bases and J by 1 base, with 11 bases left in between. CDR1 is SNHLY and CDR2 is FYNNEI in the germline V gene. Data came from immunoSEQ multiplex PCR; TCRdb stores just in-frame clones and leaves some out. The table lists roughly 200,000 clones, roughly nine tenths of them singletons, with 3.1% in the top ten. This sequence was found in a woman aged 45-65 years in a cohort exposed to, infected with or recovered from COVID-19 (not recorded which). The chain links TRBV2 to TRBJ2-5, with D perhaps TRBD1 (5 bases). The sequenced sample was PBMCs or T cells enriched from blood (not recorded which). The CDR3 spells CASGQGLQETQYF. The CDR3 DNA reads as TGTGCCAGCGGGCAGGGCCTCCAAGAGACCCAGTACTTC.